These T cell receptor beta chains were read from a single sample in a study of blood T cell repertoires in COVID-19. TCRdb's table, derived via immunoSEQ multiplex PCR, lists solely in-frame clones and lacks some. The repertoire includes about 93,000 clones, approximately 80% of them detected once, and less than 20% sits in the top ten. The sample taken for sequencing was peripheral blood. The receptors stem from a human donor in a cohort sampled during active COVID-19. CDR3s include the opening cysteine and the closing phenylalanine or tryptophan.

TRBV15,TRBJ2-1,CATSSGGYNEQFF
TRBV11-2,TRBJ2-1,CASTKRGLAGGPKGNEQFF
TRBV19,TRBJ2-7,CASSTLAGSYEQYF
TRBV5-1,TRBJ2-1,CASSAGTSSNNEQFF
TRBV5-4,TRBJ1-1,CASSAQGPNTEAFF
TRBV5-1,TRBJ1-3,CASSLAGVGNTIYF
TRBV3-1/TRBV3-2,TRBJ2-7,CASSLGRKGDEQYF
TRBV2,TRBJ2-3,CASSVQGETLAQYF
TRBV6-5,TRBJ1-1,CASSYVTGGNTEAFF
TRBV21-1,TRBJ2-1,CASSKWLAGSPEQFF
TRBV18,TRBJ1-1,CASSPEDSTEAFF
TRBV2,TRBJ2-5,CASSGFTSGGWQTQYF
TRBV13,TRBJ2-3,CASSWTSGGRLLTDTQYF